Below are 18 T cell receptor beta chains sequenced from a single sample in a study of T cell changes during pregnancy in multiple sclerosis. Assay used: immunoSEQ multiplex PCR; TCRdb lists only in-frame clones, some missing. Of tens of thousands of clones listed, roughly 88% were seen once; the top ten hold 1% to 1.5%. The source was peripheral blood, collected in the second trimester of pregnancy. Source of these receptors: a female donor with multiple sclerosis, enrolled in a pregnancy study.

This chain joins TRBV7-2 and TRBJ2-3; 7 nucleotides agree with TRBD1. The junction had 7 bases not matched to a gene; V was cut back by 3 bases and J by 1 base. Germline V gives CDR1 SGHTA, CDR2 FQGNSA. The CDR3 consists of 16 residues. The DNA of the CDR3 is TGTGCCAGCAGCTTGATCCCCGGGACAGGCACAGATACGCAGTATTTT. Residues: CASSLIPGTGTDTQYF.

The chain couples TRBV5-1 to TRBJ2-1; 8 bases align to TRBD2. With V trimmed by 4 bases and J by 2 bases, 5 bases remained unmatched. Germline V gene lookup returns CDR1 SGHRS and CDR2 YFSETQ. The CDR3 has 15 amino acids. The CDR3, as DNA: TGCGCCAGCAGCCCGGGGGGGACCACCTACAATGAGCAGTTCTTC. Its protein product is CASSPGGTTYNEQFF. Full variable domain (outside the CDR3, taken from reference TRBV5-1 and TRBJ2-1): KAGVTQTPRYLIKTRGQQVTLSCSPISGHRSVSWYQQTPGQGLQFLFEYFSETQRNKGNFPGRFSGRQFSNSRSEMNVSTLELGDSALYLCASSPGGTTYNEQFFGPGTRLTVL.

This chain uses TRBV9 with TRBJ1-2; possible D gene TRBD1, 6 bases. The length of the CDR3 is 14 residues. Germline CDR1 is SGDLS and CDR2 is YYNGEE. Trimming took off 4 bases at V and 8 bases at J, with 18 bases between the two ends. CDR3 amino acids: CASSLLDSLGGYTF. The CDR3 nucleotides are TGTGCCAGCAGCCTCCTGGACAGCCTCGGGGGCTACACCTTC.

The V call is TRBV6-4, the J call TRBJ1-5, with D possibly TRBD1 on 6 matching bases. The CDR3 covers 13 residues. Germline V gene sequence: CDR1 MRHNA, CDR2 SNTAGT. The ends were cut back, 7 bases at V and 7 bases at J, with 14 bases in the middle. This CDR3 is CASKGRGSQPQHF. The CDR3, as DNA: TGTGCCAGCAAAGGCAGGGGTAGCCAGCCCCAGCATTTT.

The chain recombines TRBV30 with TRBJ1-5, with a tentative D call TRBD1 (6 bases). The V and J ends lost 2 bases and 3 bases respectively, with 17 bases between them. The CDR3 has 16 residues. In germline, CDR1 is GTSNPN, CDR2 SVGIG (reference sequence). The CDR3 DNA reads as TGTGCCTGGAGTCCGGGACACCTACTTACCAATCAGCCCCAGCATTTT. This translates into CAWSPGHLLTNQPQHF. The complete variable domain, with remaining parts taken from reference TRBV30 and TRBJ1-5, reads SQTIHQWPATLVQPVGSPLSLECTVEGTSNPNLYWYRQAAGRGLQLLFYSVGIGQISSEVPQNLSASRPQDRQFILSSKKLLLSDSGFYLCAWSPGHLLTNQPQHFGDGTRLSIL.

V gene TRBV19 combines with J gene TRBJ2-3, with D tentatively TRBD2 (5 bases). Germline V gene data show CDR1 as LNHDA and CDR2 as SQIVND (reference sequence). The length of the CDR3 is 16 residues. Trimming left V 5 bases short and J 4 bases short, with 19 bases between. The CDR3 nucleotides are TGTGCCAGTAGTCAGGCCCGATCCCGGGGTGCAGATACGCAGTATTTT. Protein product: CASSQARSRGADTQYF. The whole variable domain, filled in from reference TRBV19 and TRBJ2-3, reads DGGITQSPKYLFRKEGQNVTLSCEQNLNHDAMYWYRQDPGQGLRLIYYSQIVNDFQKGDIAEGYSVSREKKESFPLTVTSAQKNPTAFYLCASSQARSRGADTQYFGPGTRLTVL.

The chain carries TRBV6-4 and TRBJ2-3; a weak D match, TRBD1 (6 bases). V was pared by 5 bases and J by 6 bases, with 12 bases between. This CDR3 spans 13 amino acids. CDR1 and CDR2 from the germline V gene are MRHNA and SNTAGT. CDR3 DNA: TGTGCCAGCAGTACCCAAAGGGGGGATACGCAGTATTTT. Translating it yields CASSTQRGDTQYF.

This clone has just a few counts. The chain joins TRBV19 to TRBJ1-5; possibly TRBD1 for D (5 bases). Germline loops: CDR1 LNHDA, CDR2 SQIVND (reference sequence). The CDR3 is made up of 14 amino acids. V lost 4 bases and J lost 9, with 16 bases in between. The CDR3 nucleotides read TGTGCCAGTAGTAAAGAGGGCGAGCAGGGGCCCCAGCATTTT. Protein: CASSKEGEQGPQHF.

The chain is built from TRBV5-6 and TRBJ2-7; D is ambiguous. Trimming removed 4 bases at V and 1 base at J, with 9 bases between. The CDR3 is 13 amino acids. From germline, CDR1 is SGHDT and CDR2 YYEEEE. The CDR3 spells CASSLSMSYEQYF. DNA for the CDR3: TGTGCCAGCAGCCTATCCATGTCCTACGAGCAGTACTTC.

The CDR3 here is CASSPPGRGSPLHF. Here the CDR3 DNA reads TGTGCCAGCTCACCACCGGGGCGGGGTTCACCCCTCCACTTT. The V call is TRBV18, the J call TRBJ1-6; D might be TRBD1 (5 bases). CDR3 size: 14 residues. Germline V CDR1 and CDR2: KGHSH, LQKENI. V lost 0 bases to trimming and J lost 9 bases, with 9 bases between them.

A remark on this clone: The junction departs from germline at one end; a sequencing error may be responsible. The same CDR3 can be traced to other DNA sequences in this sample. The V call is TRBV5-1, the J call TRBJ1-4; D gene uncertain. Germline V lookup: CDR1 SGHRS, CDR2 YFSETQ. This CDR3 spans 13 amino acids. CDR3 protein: CASSLAINEKLFF. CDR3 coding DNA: TGCGCCAGTAGCTTGGCCATTAATGAAAAACTGTTTTTT.

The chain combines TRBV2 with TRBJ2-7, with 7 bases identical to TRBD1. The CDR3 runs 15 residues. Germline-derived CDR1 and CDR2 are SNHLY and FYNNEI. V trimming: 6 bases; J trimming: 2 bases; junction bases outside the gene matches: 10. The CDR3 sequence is CASSYRQGNTYEQYF. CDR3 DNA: TGTGCCAGCAGCTACCGACAGGGAAATACCTACGAGCAGTACTTC.

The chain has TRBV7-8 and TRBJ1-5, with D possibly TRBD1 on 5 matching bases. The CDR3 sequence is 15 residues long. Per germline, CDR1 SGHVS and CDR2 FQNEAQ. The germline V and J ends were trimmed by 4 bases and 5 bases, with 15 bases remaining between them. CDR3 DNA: TGTGCCAGCAGCTCCCAGGGTGCTGCCGATCAGCCCCAGCATTTT. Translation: CASSSQGAADQPQHF.

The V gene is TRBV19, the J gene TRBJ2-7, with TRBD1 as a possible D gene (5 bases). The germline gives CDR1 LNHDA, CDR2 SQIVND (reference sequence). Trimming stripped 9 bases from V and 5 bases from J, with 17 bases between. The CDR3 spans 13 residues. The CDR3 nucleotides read TGTGCCAGCCAGACTGCGTTAGGGGACGAGCAGTACTTC. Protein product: CASQTALGDEQYF.

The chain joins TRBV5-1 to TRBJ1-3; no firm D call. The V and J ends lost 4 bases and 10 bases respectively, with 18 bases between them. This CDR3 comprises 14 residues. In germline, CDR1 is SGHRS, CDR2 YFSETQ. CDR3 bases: TGCGCCAGCAGCATGGGCTACCCTGCGGGGACCATATATTTT. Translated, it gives CASSMGYPAGTIYF.

CDR3 loop: CASSKRQGGHEQYF. The CDR3 DNA reads TGTGCCAGCAGTAAGAGACAGGGAGGCCACGAGCAGTACTTC. The chain has TRBV6-5 and TRBJ2-7, with D possibly matching TRBD1 (7 bases). CDR1 is MNHEY and CDR2 is SVGAGI in the germline V gene. The CDR3 is made up of 14 amino acids. Deletions cut 5 bases from V and 5 bases from J, with 16 bases between.

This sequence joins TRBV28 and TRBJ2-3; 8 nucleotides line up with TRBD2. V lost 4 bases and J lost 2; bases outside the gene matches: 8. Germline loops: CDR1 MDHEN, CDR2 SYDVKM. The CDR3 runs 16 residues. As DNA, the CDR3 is TGTGCCAGCAGTTCTCCGGGGGGGCGGAACACAGATACGCAGTATTTT. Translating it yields CASSSPGGRNTDTQYF.

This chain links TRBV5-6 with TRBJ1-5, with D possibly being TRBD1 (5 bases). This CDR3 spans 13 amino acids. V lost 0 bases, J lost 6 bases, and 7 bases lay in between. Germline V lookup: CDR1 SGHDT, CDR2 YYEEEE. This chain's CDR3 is CASSLAGFQPQHF. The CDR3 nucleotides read TGTGCCAGCAGCTTGGCAGGGTTTCAGCCCCAGCATTTT. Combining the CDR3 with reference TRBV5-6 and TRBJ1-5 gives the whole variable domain DAGVTQSPTHLIKTRGQQVTLRCSPKSGHDTVSWYQQALGQGPQFIFQYYEEEERQRGNFPDRFSGHQFPNYSSELNVNALLLGDSALYLCASSLAGFQPQHFGDGTRLSIL.